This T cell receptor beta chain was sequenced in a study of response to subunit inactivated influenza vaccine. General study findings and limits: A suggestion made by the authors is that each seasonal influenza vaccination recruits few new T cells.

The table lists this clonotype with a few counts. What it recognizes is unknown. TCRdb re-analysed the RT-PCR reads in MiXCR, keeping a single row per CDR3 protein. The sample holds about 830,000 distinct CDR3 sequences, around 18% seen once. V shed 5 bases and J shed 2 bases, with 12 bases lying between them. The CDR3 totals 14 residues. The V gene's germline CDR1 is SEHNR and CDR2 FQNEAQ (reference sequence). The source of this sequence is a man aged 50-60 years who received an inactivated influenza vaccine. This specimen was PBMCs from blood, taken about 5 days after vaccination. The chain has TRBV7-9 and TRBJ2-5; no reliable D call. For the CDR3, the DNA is TGTGCCAGCAGCGTCCGATGGAGTCAAGAGACCCAGTACTTC. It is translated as CASSVRWSQETQYF.